This entry is about one TCR beta chain. What it binds is not known. This entry belongs to a study of regulatory T cells in long-lasting Graves disease. V was clipped by 10 bases and J by 0 bases; unmatched bases: 5. The germline V gene has CDR1 SNHLY and CDR2 FYNNEI. The CDR3 spans 13 residues. General study findings and limits: Persistent Graves' patients had lower TCR diversity than newly diagnosed ones. Only peripheral blood was studied, not thyroid tissue.

Investigators prepared the TCR beta libraries by applying iRepertoire HTBI primers and Arm-PCR of CDR3 regions. MiXCR was run by TCRdb on the multiplex PCR reads, yielding one entry per CDR3 protein. The sample carries under 300,000 distinct CDR3 sequences, about 19% recorded once. As to time point: newly diagnosed GD, antithyroid drugs for less than 3 months. Construction of the TCR library relied on RNA isolated from PBMCs. From an endocrinology department in Xi'an, China, came the patients. The sample in question was peripheral blood mononuclear cells (PBMCs), obtained at new diagnosis, from a patient treated with antithyroid drugs. The TCR originated in a female donor with Graves disease. The chain joins TRBV2 to TRBJ2-7, with TRBD2 identical over 8 bases. The CDR3 spells CAMKRGSSYEQYF. CDR3 bases: TGTGCCATGAAGCGGGGGAGCTCCTACGAGCAGTACTTC.